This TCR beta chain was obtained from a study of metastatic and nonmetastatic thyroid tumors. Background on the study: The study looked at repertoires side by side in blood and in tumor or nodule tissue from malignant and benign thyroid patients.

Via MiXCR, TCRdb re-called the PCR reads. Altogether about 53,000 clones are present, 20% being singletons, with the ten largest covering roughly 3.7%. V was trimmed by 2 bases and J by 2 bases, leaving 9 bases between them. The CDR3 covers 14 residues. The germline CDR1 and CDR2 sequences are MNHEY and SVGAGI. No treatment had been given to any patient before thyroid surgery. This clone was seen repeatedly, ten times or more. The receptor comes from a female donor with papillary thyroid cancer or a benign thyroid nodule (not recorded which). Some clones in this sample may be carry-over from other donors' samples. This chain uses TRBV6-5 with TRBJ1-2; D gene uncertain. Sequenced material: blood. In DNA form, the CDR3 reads TGTGCCAGCAGTTACGGACTCGGGAACTATGGCTACACCTTC. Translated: CASSYGLGNYGYTF.